Sequencing of this TCR beta chain was carried out in a study of OX40 agonist ivuxolimab in advanced cancers. The wider study: Ivuxolimab, an agonistic anti-OX40 (CD134) antibody, was given to patients.

The study's findings and limits: Among the lowest peripheral clonal expansion occurred in 0.1-3.0 mg/kg partial responders. Normalized T-cell clonal expansion was also low in some nonresponders. The average count of expanded clones was higher among CD8+ T cells than among CD4+.

Note on this clone: Its antigen is undetermined.

Sequencing used immunoSEQ multiplex PCR; TCRdb keeps in-frame clones, though not all of them. The profile shows about 76,000 clones, around 87% of them singletons. Germline V gene data show CDR1 as SGHAT and CDR2 as FQNNGV. Between the trimmed V and J ends, which lost 5 bases and 9 bases, there was a span of 17 bases. The CDR3 is made up of 13 amino acids. Sequencing was performed on CD4+ or CD8+ T cells sorted from blood, taken in a trial of the OX40 agonist ivuxolimab. This receptor was obtained from an adult with an advanced solid tumor such as melanoma, head and neck, liver or kidney cancer. The V gene is TRBV11-2, the J gene TRBJ2-7; a possible D gene is TRBD2 (6 bases). The CDR3 sequence is CASSLQEGRRQYV. As DNA, the CDR3 is TGTGCCAGCAGCCTCCAGGAGGGGAGAAGGCAGTACGTC.